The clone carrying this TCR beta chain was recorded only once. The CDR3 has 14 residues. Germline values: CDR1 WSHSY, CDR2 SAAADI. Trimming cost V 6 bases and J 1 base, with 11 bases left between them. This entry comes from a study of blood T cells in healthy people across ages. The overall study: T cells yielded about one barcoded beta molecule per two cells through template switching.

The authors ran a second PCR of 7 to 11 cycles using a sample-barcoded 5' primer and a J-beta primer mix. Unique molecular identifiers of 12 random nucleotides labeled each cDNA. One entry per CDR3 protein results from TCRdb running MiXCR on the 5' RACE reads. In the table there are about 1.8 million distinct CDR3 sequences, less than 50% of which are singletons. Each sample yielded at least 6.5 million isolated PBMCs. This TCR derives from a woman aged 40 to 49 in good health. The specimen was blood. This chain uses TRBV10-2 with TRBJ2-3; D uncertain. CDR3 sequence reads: CASRRSAGTDTQYF. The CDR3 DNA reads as TGCGCCAGCAGACGTTCCGCGGGCACAGATACGCAGTATTTT.